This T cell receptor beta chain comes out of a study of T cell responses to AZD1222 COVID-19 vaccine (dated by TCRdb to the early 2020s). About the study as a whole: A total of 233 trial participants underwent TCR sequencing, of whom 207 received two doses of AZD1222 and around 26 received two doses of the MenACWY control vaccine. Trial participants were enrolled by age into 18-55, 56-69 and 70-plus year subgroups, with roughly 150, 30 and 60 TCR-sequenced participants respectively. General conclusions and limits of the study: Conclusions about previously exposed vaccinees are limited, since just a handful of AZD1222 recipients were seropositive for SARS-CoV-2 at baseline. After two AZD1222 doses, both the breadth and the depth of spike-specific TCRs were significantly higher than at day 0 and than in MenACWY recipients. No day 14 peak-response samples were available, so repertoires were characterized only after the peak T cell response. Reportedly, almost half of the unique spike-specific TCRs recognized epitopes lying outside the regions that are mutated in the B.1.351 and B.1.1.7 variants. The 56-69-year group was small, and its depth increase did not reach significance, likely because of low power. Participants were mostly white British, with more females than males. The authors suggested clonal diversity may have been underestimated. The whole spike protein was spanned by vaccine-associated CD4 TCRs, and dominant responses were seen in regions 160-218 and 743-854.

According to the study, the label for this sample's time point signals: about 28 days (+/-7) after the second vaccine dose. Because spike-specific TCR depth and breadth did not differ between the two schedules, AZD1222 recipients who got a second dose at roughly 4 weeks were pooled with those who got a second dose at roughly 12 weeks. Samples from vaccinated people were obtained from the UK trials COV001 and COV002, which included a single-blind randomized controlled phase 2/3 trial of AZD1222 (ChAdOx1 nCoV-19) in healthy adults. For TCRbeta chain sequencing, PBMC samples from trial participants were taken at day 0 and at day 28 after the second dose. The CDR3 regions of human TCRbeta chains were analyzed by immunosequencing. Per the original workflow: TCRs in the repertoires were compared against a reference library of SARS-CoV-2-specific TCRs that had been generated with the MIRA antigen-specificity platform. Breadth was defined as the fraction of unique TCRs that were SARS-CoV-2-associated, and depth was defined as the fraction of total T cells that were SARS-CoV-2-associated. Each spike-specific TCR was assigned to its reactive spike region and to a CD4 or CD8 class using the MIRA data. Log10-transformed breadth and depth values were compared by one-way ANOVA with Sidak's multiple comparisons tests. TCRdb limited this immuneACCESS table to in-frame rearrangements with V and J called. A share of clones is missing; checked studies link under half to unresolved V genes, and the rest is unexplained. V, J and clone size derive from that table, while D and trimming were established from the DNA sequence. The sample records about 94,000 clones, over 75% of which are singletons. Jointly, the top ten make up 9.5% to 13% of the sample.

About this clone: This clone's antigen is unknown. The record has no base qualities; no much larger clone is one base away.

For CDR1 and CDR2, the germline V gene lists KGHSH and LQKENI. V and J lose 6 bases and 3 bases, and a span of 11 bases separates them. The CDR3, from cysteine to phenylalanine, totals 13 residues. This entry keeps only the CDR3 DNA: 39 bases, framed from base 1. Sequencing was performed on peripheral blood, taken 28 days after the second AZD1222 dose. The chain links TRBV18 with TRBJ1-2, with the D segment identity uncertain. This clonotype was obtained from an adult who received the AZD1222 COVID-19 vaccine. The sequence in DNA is TGTGCCAGCTCCCCTGTTGGAGACTATGGCTACACCTTC. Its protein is CASSPVGDYGYTF.